This TCR beta chain was documented in a study of T cell responses to AZD1222 COVID-19 vaccine. This CDR3 has 14 amino acids. Germline loops: CDR1 MNHEY, CDR2 SVGAGI. V was cut by 2 bases and J by 2 bases, with 9 bases left in between. The protocol was immunoSEQ multiplex PCR, while the TCRdb copy is restricted to in-frame clones and leaves out a portion. Of 180,000 or so clones listed, about nine tenths were seen once; the top ten hold about 2.1%. Pooled samples include second doses given at about 4 or 12 weeks. The source was peripheral blood, collected 28 days after the second AZD1222 dose. This TCR came from an adult who received the AZD1222 COVID-19 vaccine. V is TRBV6-5 and J is TRBJ1-2; D is unclear. The CDR3 region is CASSYEGRNYGYTF. DNA for the CDR3: TGTGCCAGCAGTTACGAGGGCCGAAACTATGGCTACACCTTC.